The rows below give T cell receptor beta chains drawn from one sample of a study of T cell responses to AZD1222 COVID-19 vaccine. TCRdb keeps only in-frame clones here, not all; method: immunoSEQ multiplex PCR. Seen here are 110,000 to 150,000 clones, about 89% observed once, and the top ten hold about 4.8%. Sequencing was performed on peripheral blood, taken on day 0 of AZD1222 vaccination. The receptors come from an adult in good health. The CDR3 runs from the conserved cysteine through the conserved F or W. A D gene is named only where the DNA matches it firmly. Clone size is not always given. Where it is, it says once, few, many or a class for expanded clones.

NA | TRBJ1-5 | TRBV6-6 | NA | TGTGCCAGCACTTCTGACAGATCAAATCAGCCCCAGCATTTT | CASTSDRSNQPQHF
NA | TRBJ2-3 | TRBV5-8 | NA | TGTGCCAGCAGCTCCTCCTTACGAAGGGCAGATACGCAGTATTTT | CASSSSLRRADTQYF
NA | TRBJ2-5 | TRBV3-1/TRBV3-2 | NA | TGTGCCAGCAGCCAAGAGGTGGACGCAGCGTTCCAAGAGACCCAGTACTTC | CASSQEVDAAFQETQYF
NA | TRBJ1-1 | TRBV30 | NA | TGTGCCTGGAGCGTCGTCCTCACTCCCACTGAAGCTTTCTTT | CAWSVVLTPTEAFF
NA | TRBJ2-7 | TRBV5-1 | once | TGCGCCAGCAGCTTGGGCCGAAGCTCCTACGAGCAGTACTTC | CASSLGRSSYEQYF
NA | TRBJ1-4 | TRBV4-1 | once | TGCGCCAGCAGCCTACATGAGCAGGGCGGCAAGAAAGGGAAACTGTTTTTT | CASSLHEQGGKKGKLFF
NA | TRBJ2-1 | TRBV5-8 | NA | TGTGCCAGCACCAAGACAGGACCCTCCTACAATGAGCAGTTCTTC | CASTKTGPSYNEQFF
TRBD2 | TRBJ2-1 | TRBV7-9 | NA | TGTGCCAGCAGCCCTAGACTAGCGGGAGGGTACAATGAGCAGTTCTTC | CASSPRLAGGYNEQFF
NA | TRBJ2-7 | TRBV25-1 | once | TGTGCCAGCAGTGAATTGGGAATCTACGAGCAGTACTTC | CASSELGIYEQYF
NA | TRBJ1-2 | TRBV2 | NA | TGTGCCAGCAGTGAAGTTCGTCCCCAGCCCCCTACCTTC | CASSEVRPQPPTF
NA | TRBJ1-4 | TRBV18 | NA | TGTGCCAGCTCTCAGCAAGCTAATGAAAAACTGTTTTTT | CASSQQANEKLFF
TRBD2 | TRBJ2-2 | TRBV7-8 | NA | TGTGCCAGCAGCTTATTTCGTTTGCGGGGGGTGGCCACCGGGGAGCTGTTTTTT | CASSLFRLRGVATGELFF
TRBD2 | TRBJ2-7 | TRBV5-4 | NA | TGTGCCAGCAGCCTCGGACTAGCGGGAGGTGGGACCTACGAGCAGTACTTC | CASSLGLAGGGTYEQYF
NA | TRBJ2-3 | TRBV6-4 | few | TGTGCCAGCAGTGACTCGGCGGGGAATGGTCGAGATACGCAGTATTTT | CASSDSAGNGRDTQYF
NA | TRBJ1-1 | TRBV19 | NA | TGTGCCAGTAGTCAGACCATGAACACTGAAGCTTTCTTT | CASSQTMNTEAFF
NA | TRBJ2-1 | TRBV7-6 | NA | TGTGCCAGCAGCTTAGGTGTGGGGGAGGTTATTGGCGATGAGCAGTTCTTC | CASSLGVGEVIGDEQFF
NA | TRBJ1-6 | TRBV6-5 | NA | TGTGCCATCGTTCCCCTACAGGCTCATAATTCACCCCTCCACTTT | CAIVPLQAHNSPLHF
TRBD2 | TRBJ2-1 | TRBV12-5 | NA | TGTGCTAGTGCCTTATCCAGCGGGAGCTACAATGAGCAGTTCTTC | CASALSSGSYNEQFF
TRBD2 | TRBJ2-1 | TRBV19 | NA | TGTGCCAGTAGGTGGACTAGCGGAGGCTACAATGAGCAGTTCTTC | CASRWTSGGYNEQFF
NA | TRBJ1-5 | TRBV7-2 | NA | TGTGCCAGCAGCCGGGACGGGCTCGTGAATCAGCCCCAGCATTTT | CASSRDGLVNQPQHF
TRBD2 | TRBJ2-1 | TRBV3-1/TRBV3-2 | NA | TGTGCCAGCAGCCTCCATCTAGCGGGAGCGGGCAATGAGCAGTTCTTC | CASSLHLAGAGNEQFF
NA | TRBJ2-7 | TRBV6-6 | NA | TGTGCCAGCACGGAAAGCGGACTCGCTACCTACGAGCAGTACTTC | CASTESGLATYEQYF
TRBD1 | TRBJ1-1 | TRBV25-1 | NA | TGTGCCAGCAGTGAATATGGACAGGGTAGCCGAACTGAAGCTTTCTTT | CASSEYGQGSRTEAFF
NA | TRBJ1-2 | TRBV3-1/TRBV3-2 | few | TGTGCCAGCAGCCAATGGACAGAGGGTGGCTACACCTTC | CASSQWTEGGYTF
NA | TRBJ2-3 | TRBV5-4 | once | TGTGCCAGCTCGGTCAGAGATACGCAGTATTTT | CASSVRDTQYF
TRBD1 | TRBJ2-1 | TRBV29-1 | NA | TGCAGCACTCCTAAGGGGGCGTACAATGAGCAGTTCTTC | CSTPKGAYNEQFF
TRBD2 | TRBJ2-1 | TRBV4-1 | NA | TGCGCCAGTCAGGGACTAGCGGGAGGAGGTGAGCAGTTCTTC | CASQGLAGGGEQFF
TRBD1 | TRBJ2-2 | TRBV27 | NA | TGTGCCAGCAGGACGGACAGGGGGCCGCCCGGGGAGCTGTTTTTT | CASRTDRGPPGELFF
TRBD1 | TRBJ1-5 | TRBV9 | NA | TGTGCCAGCAGCGTAGAGGGACAGGGGAATCAGCCCCAGCATTTT | CASSVEGQGNQPQHF
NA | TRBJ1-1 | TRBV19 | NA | TGTGCCAGTAGCCTAAGCCGTAGGGGGGCTGGGTGGACTGAAGCTTTCTTT | CASSLSRRGAGWTEAFF
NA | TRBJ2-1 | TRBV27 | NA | TGTGCCAGCAACCAGGGAGGGAGGGGGTCCTACAATGAGCAGTTCTTC | CASNQGGRGSYNEQFF